Listed below are T cell receptor beta chains from one sample, sequenced in a study of T cell therapy after organ transplantation. Generated by immunoSEQ multiplex PCR, the TCRdb table keeps only in-frame clones and is missing some. The sample includes 40,000 to 60,000 clones, approximately 94% of them seen just once. These receptors have no identified antigens. The sample here was CD8+ T cells from blood, taken before autologous CMV-specific T cell therapy. These receptors were obtained from a human patient who had received a solid organ transplant and had CMV disease. The CDR3 runs from the conserved cysteine through the conserved F or W. Fields, in order: CDR3 DNA, CDR3 protein, clone size, D gene, J gene, V gene. A D gene is named only where the DNA matches it firmly. Not every row has a clone size; where given, it reads once, few, many or a size class.

DNA: TGTGCCAGCAGGCTAACACACAACTATGGCTACACCTTC
CDR3: CASRLTHNYGYTF
size: -
D: -
J: TRBJ1-2
V: TRBV6-5

DNA: TGCGCCAGCAGCCAGCGCGGGGGGCGAGCAGAGACCCAGTACTTC
CDR3: CASSQRGGRAETQYF
size: -
D: TRBD2
J: TRBJ2-5
V: TRBV4-1

DNA: TGCGCCAGCAGTCAATCTCCCACAACAAAACAAAACTATGGCGCAGATACGCAGTATTTT
CDR3: CASSQSPTTKQNYGADTQYF
size: -
D: -
J: TRBJ2-3
V: TRBV23-1

DNA: TGCGCCAGCAGCCTACGAGGGGGGAGGGAGCTGTTTTTT
CDR3: CASSLRGGRELFF
size: -
D: -
J: TRBJ2-2
V: TRBV4-1

DNA: TGTGCCATCAGTGAGTCGAGGGTCACTGAAGCTTTCTTT
CDR3: CAISESRVTEAFF
size: -
D: -
J: TRBJ1-1
V: TRBV10-3

DNA: TGTGCCACCAGCAGAGATCGTGGACAGGGAAGATATAGCAATCAGCCCCAGCATTTT
CDR3: CATSRDRGQGRYSNQPQHF
size: once
D: TRBD1
J: TRBJ1-5
V: TRBV15

DNA: TGCGCCAGCAGTGAGGCGGGACCTGGTGTGCAGTTCTTC
CDR3: CASSEAGPGVQFF
size: -
D: -
J: TRBJ2-1
V: TRBV10-2

DNA: TGTGCCTGGAGTATCGGGAATTCCTACGAGCAGTACTTC
CDR3: CAWSIGNSYEQYF
size: -
D: -
J: TRBJ2-7
V: TRBV30

DNA: TGTGCCAGCAGTAGACTAGCGGGAGGGAACCAAGATACGCAGTATTTT
CDR3: CASSRLAGGNQDTQYF
size: -
D: TRBD2
J: TRBJ2-3
V: TRBV27

DNA: TGTGCCAGCAGTTCCCAAAATCAGCCCCAGCATTTT
CDR3: CASSSQNQPQHF
size: few
D: -
J: TRBJ1-5
V: TRBV6-5

DNA: TGTGCCAGCAGTGTCCCGCCGGACAGGCTTACAACTAATGAAAAACTGTTTTTT
CDR3: CASSVPPDRLTTNEKLFF
size: -
D: TRBD1
J: TRBJ1-4
V: TRBV6-1

DNA: TGTGCCAGCACCACCCCGATACAGGATCCCTACGAGCAGTACTTC
CDR3: CASTTPIQDPYEQYF
size: -
D: -
J: TRBJ2-7
V: TRBV5-8

DNA: TGCGCCAGCAGTGAGTCGCAGGGGGGCTATGGCTACACCTTC
CDR3: CASSESQGGYGYTF
size: -
D: TRBD1
J: TRBJ1-2
V: TRBV10-2

DNA: TGTGCCAGCTTAGCGGGAGGGCCCTACAATGAGCAGTTCTTC
CDR3: CASLAGGPYNEQFF
size: -
D: TRBD2
J: TRBJ2-1
V: TRBV2

DNA: TGCGCCAGCAGCCAAGTGGCGGGGGCCTACGAGCAGTACTTC
CDR3: CASSQVAGAYEQYF
size: -
D: TRBD2
J: TRBJ2-7
V: TRBV4-1

DNA: TGTGCCAGTAGTCTAGCGGTATTCTACAATGAGCAGTTCTTC
CDR3: CASSLAVFYNEQFF
size: -
D: TRBD2
J: TRBJ2-1
V: TRBV19

DNA: TGTGCCACCAGCAGAGCGGGTTACGGGGAGCTGTTTTTT
CDR3: CATSRAGYGELFF
size: -
D: -
J: TRBJ2-2
V: TRBV15